Following are 19 T cell receptor beta chains from one sample sequenced in a study of blood T cells in healthy people across ages (dated by TCRdb to the mid-2010s). Library method: 5' RACE. The sample was run on an Illumina HiSeq 2500. A second PCR of roughly 7 to 11 cycles was run with a J-beta primer mix and a sample-barcoded 5' primer. TCRdb applied fastp at Q25 and MiXCR to the public reads, then kept only in-frame beta chains. When rows share a CDR3 protein, they turn into one entry using the most common DNA and genes. Recorded for this sample are roughly 1.5 million distinct CDR3 sequences; about 45% of them occurred a single time. The ten most abundant clones make up about 4% of the sample. The sequenced sample consisted of blood. Receptor source: a woman between 18 and 30 years old in good health.

The chain joins TRBV21-1 to TRBJ1-3; the DNA was not used to check the table's D call, TRBD1. TRBV21-1 is marked as a pseudogene. The CDR3 covers 16 residues. This chain's CDR3 is CAGSKIAGGLGNTIYF. CDR3 nucleotide sequence: TGTGCCGGCAGCAAGATCGCCGGGGGGCTCGGAAACACCATATATTTT.

The rearrangement links TRBV5-1 to TRBJ2-2, with unresolved D. V lost 1 base to trimming and J lost 4 bases, with 14 bases between them. The CDR3 contains 16 residues. Germline-derived CDR1 and CDR2 are SGHRS and YFSETQ. CDR3 sequence reads: CASSLMASPGTGELFF. CDR3 nucleotides: TGCGCCAGCAGCTTGATGGCCAGTCCAGGCACCGGGGAGCTGTTTTTT.

Worth noting for this clonotype: An end of the junction does not agree with germline; a read error may underlie this. CDR3 coding DNA: TGTGCCAGCAGTCCCTACTCGGAGGGCGCAGAGGCCCAGTACTTC. Translation: CASSPYSEGAEAQYF. The chain has TRBV12-3 or TRBV12-4 and TRBJ2-5, with D possibly TRBD2 on 6 matching bases. This CDR3 spans 15 amino acids.

There are a few counts of this clonotype. The chain recombines TRBV11-2 with TRBJ1-2; D perhaps matches TRBD1 (6 bases). Between the trimmed V and J ends, which lost 3 bases and 7 bases, there was a span of 18 bases. The germline gives CDR1 SGHAT, CDR2 FQNNGV. The CDR3 extends over 15 amino acids. The CDR3 coding sequence is TGTGCCAGCAGCTTTACCTCAGGGGCTGGGAGTGGCTACACCTTC. This translates into CASSFTSGAGSGYTF.

This clonotype showed up just a few times. This chain joins TRBV20-1 and TRBJ2-1; D may be TRBD1 (7 bases). V was trimmed by 5 bases and J by 2 bases, leaving 13 bases between them. Germline CDR1 reads DFQATT; CDR2 reads SNEGSKA (reference sequence). CDR3 length: 14 amino acids. The CDR3 reads CSALRDSTYNEQFF. The CDR3 DNA reads TGCAGTGCTCTGCGGGACAGTACCTACAATGAGCAGTTCTTC.

The genes are TRBV7-9 and TRBJ2-1; tentative D call: TRBD1 (5 bases). The germline CDR1 and CDR2 sequences are SEHNR and FQNEAQ (reference sequence). This CDR3 spans 14 amino acids. Trimming removed 0 bases from V and 8 bases from J, with 11 bases in between. The CDR3, as DNA: TGTGCCAGCAGCTTAGCGGGCAGGGTGGATGAGCAGTTCTTC. This sequence encodes CASSLAGRVDEQFF.

This clonotype has a handful of counts. This chain joins TRBV5-6 and TRBJ2-6; perhaps TRBD1 as D (6 bases). The CDR3 is 19 residues long. CDR1 and CDR2 from the germline V gene are SGHDT and YYEEEE. V lost 1 base and J lost 5, with 22 bases in between. Here the CDR3 DNA reads TGTGCCAGCAGCTTGCTTACATGGGGGACAACTTCTAGGGCCAACGTCCTGACTTTC. Residues: CASSLLTWGTTSRANVLTF.

The J gene is TRBJ2-5, the V gene TRBV28; 7 nucleotides agree with TRBD1. The DNA matches TRBJ2-7 better at its end, which makes the J call doubtful. This CDR3 spans 14 amino acids. Germline V gene sequence: CDR1 MDHEN, CDR2 SYDVKM. CDR3 coding DNA: TGTGCCAGCAGTTCTCCGACAGGGATCTACGAGCAGTACTTC. This codes for CASSSPTGIYEQYF.

This clonotype was seen more than once but under ten times. The chain recombines TRBV7-9 with TRBJ2-1; D gene uncertain. V lost 1 base to trimming and J lost 6 bases, with 7 bases between them. The CDR3 has 13 amino acids. The germline V gene has CDR1 SEHNR and CDR2 FQNEAQ (reference sequence). The CDR3 protein is CASSLVQVNEQFF. The CDR3 nucleotides read TGTGCCAGCAGCTTAGTTCAGGTCAATGAGCAGTTCTTC.

A few counts support this clonotype. The V call is TRBV28, the J call TRBJ2-1; 7 bases map to TRBD2. Looked up from germline, CDR1 is MDHEN and CDR2 is SYDVKM. This CDR3 spans 15 amino acids. V was clipped by 3 bases and J by 7 bases; unmatched bases: 9. CDR3 residues: CASSLLTSVGNEQFF. The CDR3 DNA follows: TGTGCCAGCAGTTTGCTTACTAGCGTGGGGAATGAGCAGTTCTTC.

This sequence joins TRBV3-1 and TRBJ2-7; D is uncertain. Trimming took off 0 bases at V and 5 bases at J, with 5 bases between the two ends. Germline-derived CDR1 and CDR2 are LGHDT and YNNKEL (reference sequence). This CDR3 is built from 12 residues. In nucleotides, the CDR3 is TGTGCCAGCAGCCAAGAGACCCACGAGCAGTACTTC. Translation: CASSQETHEQYF.

The chain couples TRBV25-1 to TRBJ2-5, with D possibly TRBD1 on 5 matching bases. The J call could be wrong; TRBJ2-7 is a better fit for the DNA end. Germline loops: CDR1 MGHDK, CDR2 SYGVNS. The CDR3 spans 15 residues. The CDR3 protein is CASRGPWTDPYEQYF. The CDR3 bases are TGTGCCAGCAGGGGGCCTTGGACCGATCCCTACGAGCAGTACTTC.

V gene TRBV27 combines with J gene TRBJ2-1; maybe TRBD2 (6 bases). Trimming removed 5 bases at V and 3 bases at J, with 17 bases between. Germline V CDR1 and CDR2: MNHEY, SMNVEV (reference sequence). The CDR3 runs to 16 residues. The CDR3 reads CASSPLIGSDYNEQFF. The DNA of the CDR3 is TGTGCCAGCAGTCCCCTCATCGGGAGCGACTACAATGAGCAGTTCTTC.

The gene calls are TRBV6-5 and TRBJ2-7; 13 positions match TRBD2. The CDR3 has 15 amino acids. Germline lookup yields CDR1 MNHEY and CDR2 SVGAGI. After removal of 7 bases from V and 7 bases from J, the junction contained 10 bases not matched to a gene. The CDR3 is CASNGLAGACNEQYF. CDR3 bases: TGTGCCAGCAACGGACTAGCGGGAGCCTGCAATGAGCAGTACTTC.

The V call is TRBV7-2, the J call TRBJ2-7; 8 bases are shared with TRBD2. V was pared by 7 bases and J by 5 bases, with 10 bases of the junction left unmatched. Germline V CDR1 and CDR2: SGHTA, FQGNSA. The CDR3 is 14 residues long. The CDR3 is CASIPGGTVDEQYF. CDR3 sequence (DNA): TGTGCCAGCATCCCGGGAGGGACTGTGGACGAGCAGTACTTC.

Concerning this clonotype: Relative to the germline gene, one junction end is altered; a read error may explain this. V is TRBV5-6 and J is TRBJ2-1; 8 nucleotides align to TRBD2. The CDR3 is 16 residues long. CDR1 and CDR2 from the germline V gene are SGHDT and YYEEEE. CDR3 region: CSSSPVVLAVYNEQFF. The CDR3 DNA sequence: TGTTCCAGCAGCCCGGTGGTACTAGCGGTATACAATGAGCAGTTCTTC.

The table lists this clonotype with many counts. The gene calls are TRBV29-1 and TRBJ2-7; the D gene is possibly TRBD2 (5 bases). The V gene lost 4 bases and the J gene lost 6 bases, with 7 bases spanning the gap. The CDR3 covers 10 residues. CDR1 is SQVTM and CDR2 is ANQGSEA in the germline V gene. CDR3 amino acids: CSVVGGEQYF. For the CDR3, the DNA is TGCAGCGTTGTAGGAGGCGAGCAGTACTTC.

For this clonotype: This clone may be a read error of a much larger clone one base away. V and J are TRBV29-1 and TRBJ2-1; D perhaps matches TRBD2 (6 bases). Trimming removed 1 base from V and 0 bases from J, with 10 bases in between. Per germline, CDR1 SQVTM and CDR2 ANQGSEA. The CDR3 totals 15 residues. The CDR3 here is CSVEVLADSYNEQFF. CDR3 nucleotides: TGCAGCGTTGAAGTACTAGCTGACTCCTACAATGAGCAGTTCTTC.

In DNA, the CDR3 is TGTGCCAGCAGCCCACGACTAGCGGCAATTTCCTACGAGCAGTACTTC. Its protein product is CASSPRLAAISYEQYF. V and J are TRBV7-2 and TRBJ2-7; 9 positions agree with TRBD2. The CDR3 has 16 residues. CDR1 is SGHTA and CDR2 is FQGNSA in the germline V gene. V was pared by 5 bases and J by 1 base, with 9 bases of the junction left unmatched.